The 8 T cell receptor beta chains below were found in one sample sequenced in a study of blood T cell repertoires in COVID-19. Sequencing used immunoSEQ multiplex PCR; TCRdb keeps in-frame clones, though not all of them. The data hold some 190,000 clones, with over 70% observed a single time. Sequenced sample: PBMCs or T cells enriched from blood (not recorded which). Receptors originate from a man in his sixties who had been exposed to COVID-19.

Details on this clone: The same CDR3 can be traced to other DNA sequences in this sample. The V gene is TRBV12-3 or TRBV12-4, the J gene TRBJ1-2; D is unresolved. V was pared by 3 bases and J by 2 bases, with 7 bases between. The CDR3 extends over 13 amino acids. The CDR3 nucleotides read TGTGCCAGCAGTTTGACCGGGAACTATGGCTACACCTTC. It is translated as CASSLTGNYGYTF.

The chain links TRBV5-1 to TRBJ2-1, with D perhaps TRBD1 (6 bases). From germline, CDR1 is SGHRS and CDR2 YFSETQ. The CDR3 length is 15 residues. Trimming left V 2 bases short and J 6 bases short, with 15 bases between. This chain's CDR3 is CASSFSRDRSNEQFF. In DNA, the CDR3 is TGCGCCAGCAGCTTCTCCCGCGACAGGAGCAATGAGCAGTTCTTC.

Remarks on this clone: Other DNA sequences from this sample encode an identical CDR3 as well. The rearrangement joins TRBV5-1 to TRBJ2-7; no firm D call. Trimming shortened V by 3 bases and J by 1 base, and 2 bases separated the two germline ends. CDR3 size: 11 residues. Per germline, CDR1 SGHRS and CDR2 YFSETQ. The CDR3 DNA reads TGCGCCAGCAGCTCGTCCTACGAGCAGTACTTC. The encoded protein is CASSSSYEQYF.

The table lists this clone with a count of one. The CDR3 sequence is CASSGLSSGNTIYF. The CDR3 nucleotides are TGTGCCAGTAGTGGACTCTCCTCTGGAAACACCATATATTTT. V and J are TRBV19 and TRBJ1-3; D gene uncertain. Germline CDR1 is LNHDA and CDR2 is SQIVND (reference sequence). V dropped 5 bases and J dropped 0 bases, with 8 bases sitting between them. The CDR3 runs to 14 residues.

The rearrangement uses TRBV27 and TRBJ1-5; perhaps TRBD1 as D (5 bases). Trimming removed 3 bases from V and 4 bases from J, with 19 bases in between. This CDR3 is built from 17 residues. Germline lookup yields CDR1 MNHEY and CDR2 SMNVEV (reference sequence). The CDR3 sequence: CASSFSSGLGANQPQHF. As DNA, the CDR3 is TGTGCCAGCAGTTTCAGTTCAGGGTTAGGGGCGAATCAGCCCCAGCATTTT.

This chain uses TRBV10-3 with TRBJ2-7, with 11 bases aligning to TRBD1. Germline lookup yields CDR1 ENHRY and CDR2 SYGVKD. This CDR3 region has 15 residues. V lost 4 bases, J lost 2 bases, and 4 bases stayed unmatched. The CDR3 loop is CAISGPGQGAYEQYF. CDR3 sequence (DNA): TGTGCCATCAGTGGCCCGGGACAGGGGGCCTACGAGCAGTACTTC.

J is TRBJ1-1 and V is TRBV5-1; tentatively, D is TRBD1 (5 bases). V lost 3 bases to trimming and J lost 6 bases, with 15 bases between them. This CDR3 has 14 amino acids. The germline gives CDR1 SGHRS, CDR2 YFSETQ. The CDR3 reads CASSSSGRGAEAFF. The CDR3 DNA reads as TGCGCCAGCAGCTCATCAGGGAGGGGAGCTGAAGCTTTCTTT.

The chain recombines TRBV6-6 with TRBJ1-1, with 11 bases aligning to TRBD1. The germline gives CDR1 MNHNY, CDR2 SVGAGI (reference sequence). The V and J ends lost 5 bases and 0 bases, in that order; junction bases with no gene match: 8. The length of the CDR3 is 17 residues. This chain's CDR3 is CASSHGTGGIMNTEAFF. DNA of the CDR3: TGTGCCAGCAGTCACGGGACAGGGGGTATTATGAACACTGAAGCTTTCTTT.